Presented here are 9 T cell receptor beta chains from one specimen sequenced in a study of T cell repertoires in cytomegalovirus infection. No cognate antigen is known for these TCRs. TCRdb passed the reads through MiXCR, listing each CDR3 protein once. Altogether fewer than 1,000,000 distinct CDR3 sequences are present, more than 25% being singletons, with the ten largest covering about 14%. Source: cultured CD8+ T cells from PBMCs, taken from culture after CMV antigen stimulation. The receptor source for this set is a human donor in good health (CMV status not recorded). Some clones in this sample may be carry-over from other donors' samples.

This clonotype was counted only a few times. V and J are TRBV27 and TRBJ2-5; D unresolved. CDR1 and CDR2 (germline): MNHEY, SMNVEV (reference sequence). The CDR3 covers 12 residues. The V end was cut by 8 bases, the J end by 4 bases, with 11 bases between. The CDR3 protein is CASWGSGETQYF. CDR3 coding DNA: TGTGCCAGCTGGGGATCCGGAGAGACCCAGTACTTC.

This chain links TRBV3-1 with TRBJ2-1; TRBD1 aligns across 9 bases. CDR1 is LGHDT, CDR2 YNNKEL, per germline (reference sequence). The ends lost 2 bases at V and 9 bases at J; junction bases unmatched: 8. The CDR3 runs 15 residues. CDR3 bases: TGTGCCAGCAGCCAAAAGGGGACAGGGATGCGTGAGCAGTTCTTC. It specifies CASSQKGTGMREQFF.

The sample holds one count of this clonotype. The rearrangement joins TRBV29-1 to TRBJ2-5; D unclear. Germline V CDR1 and CDR2: SQVTM, ANQGSEA. The CDR3 consists of 15 residues. V was shortened by 5 bases and J by 2 bases, with 18 bases between the two germline ends. The CDR3 nucleotides read TGCAGCGTTAGCCGCGTAAACAGAGGTCAAGAGACCCAGTACTTC. Its translation: CSVSRVNRGQETQYF.

This clonotype was observed a handful of times. The chain recombines TRBV6-2 or TRBV6-3 with TRBJ2-1; 9 positions match TRBD2. The CDR3 is 15 amino acids. Germline V gives CDR1 MNHEY, CDR2 SVGEGT. V dropped 4 bases and J dropped 0; count of bases not matched to a gene: 1. Here the CDR3 reads CASSWTSASYNEQFF. The CDR3 DNA follows: TGTGCCAGCAGTTGGACTAGCGCCTCCTACAATGAGCAGTTCTTC.

The V gene is TRBV7-9, the J gene TRBJ1-2, with D uncertain. The CDR3 contains 13 residues. Trimming pared 5 bases from V and 3 bases from J, leaving 10 bases between. Germline lookup yields CDR1 SEHNR and CDR2 FQNEAQ (reference sequence). The chain's CDR3 is CASSLPAHYGYTF. CDR3 in DNA: TGTGCCAGCAGCCTACCGGCCCACTATGGCTACACCTTC.

At least ten counts were recorded for this clonotype. The rearrangement links TRBV7-2 to TRBJ1-6; TRBD1 matches at 9 bases. The CDR3 totals 16 residues. Germline V lookup: CDR1 SGHTA, CDR2 FQGNSA. V shed 3 bases and J 10 bases; nucleotides not matched to a gene: 10. The CDR3 loop reads CASSLAWDRVYSPLHF. CDR3 DNA sequence: TGTGCCAGCAGCTTGGCCTGGGACAGGGTATACTCACCCCTCCACTTT.

The J gene is TRBJ2-7, the V gene TRBV20-1; D call uncertain. Germline V gene data show CDR1 as DFQATT and CDR2 as SNEGSKA (reference sequence). Between the trimmed V and J ends, which lost 3 bases and 1 base, there was a span of 13 bases. The CDR3 has 14 residues. CDR3 protein: CSARVGWRSYEQYF. CDR3 DNA: TGCAGTGCTAGGGTCGGTTGGAGATCCTACGAGCAGTACTTC.

V usage is TRBV7-9 and J usage is TRBJ1-2; D is uncertain. Trimming removed 4 bases at V and 2 bases at J, with 14 bases between. Looked up from germline, CDR1 is SEHNR and CDR2 is FQNEAQ (reference sequence). This CDR3 spans 15 amino acids. The CDR3 DNA reads TGTGCCAGCAGCTCCCCCCTATCGGGGAACTATGGCTACACCTTC. Protein sequence: CASSSPLSGNYGYTF.

The rearrangement joins TRBV12-3 or TRBV12-4 to TRBJ2-7; TRBD1 aligns across 7 bases. The CDR3 sequence is 17 residues long. The V and J ends lost 4 bases and 4 bases, in that order; junction bases with no gene match: 16. CDR3 bases: TGTGCCAGCAGTTCCTGGCCATTTGACAGGGTCCCTTACGAGCAGTACTTC. Amino acids: CASSSWPFDRVPYEQYF.